The sequence of this TCR beta chain was determined in a study of T cells in Graves' hyperthyroidism and ophthalmopathy. Germline V lookup: CDR1 SGHAT, CDR2 FQNNGV. The V end lost 5 bases, the J end lost 10 bases, and 23 bases lay between the germline ends. CDR3 size: 16 residues. Not enrolled were patients with uncontrolled infection, other autoimmune disease, pregnancy or lactation. Regarding the study as a whole: Ophthalmopathy was model-predicted a median around 6.1 months pre-onset. Also found in blood were most expanded thyroid clonotypes above 0.001. Classification by a 13 V-J model distinguished ophthalmopathy from stable hyperthyroidism.

This clonotype was picked up many times. Antigen: not known. Using RNA transcripts as the source, TCR beta CDR3 regions were amplified. In the first-round RT-PCR of the TCR CDR3, the HTBI primer set was used. MiXCR was run by TCRdb on the multiplex PCR reads, yielding one entry per CDR3 protein. This sample has 450,000 to 700,000 distinct CDR3 sequences; under 60% occur once, and the top ten carry under 20%. The sequence was obtained from an adult woman with Graves' disease, either hyperthyroidism or ophthalmopathy (not recorded which). The chain recombines TRBV11-2 with TRBJ1-4, with D perhaps matching TRBD1 (5 bases). Sequences were obtained from peripheral blood or thyroid tissue (not recorded which). The CDR3 loop reads CASSALDSLLMRKLFF. The DNA of the CDR3 is TGTGCCAGCAGCGCGCTAGACAGTTTGTTAATGAGAAAACTGTTTTTT.